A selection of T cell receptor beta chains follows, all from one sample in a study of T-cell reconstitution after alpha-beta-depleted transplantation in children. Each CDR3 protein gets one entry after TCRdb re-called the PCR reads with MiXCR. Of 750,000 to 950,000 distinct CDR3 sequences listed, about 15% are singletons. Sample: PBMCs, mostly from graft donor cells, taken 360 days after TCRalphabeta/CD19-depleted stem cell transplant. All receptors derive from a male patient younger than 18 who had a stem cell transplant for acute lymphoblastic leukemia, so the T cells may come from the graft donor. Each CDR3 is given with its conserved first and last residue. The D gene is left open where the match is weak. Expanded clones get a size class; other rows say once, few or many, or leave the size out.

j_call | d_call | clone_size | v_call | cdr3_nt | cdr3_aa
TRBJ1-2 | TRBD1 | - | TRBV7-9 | TGTGCCAGCACCGGGACAGGGTTCCCCTATGGCTACACCTTC | CASTGTGFPYGYTF
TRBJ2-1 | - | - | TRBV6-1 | TGTGCCAGCAGGCACAGGGAAGACAATGAGCAGTTCTTC | CASRHREDNEQFF
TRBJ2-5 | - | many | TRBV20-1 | TGCAGTGCTAGACCTCAGGGGCCCACGACCCAGTACTTC | CSARPQGPTTQYF
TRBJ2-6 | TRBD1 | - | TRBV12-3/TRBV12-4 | TGTGCCAGCCGGGACAGAGCCTCTGGGGCCAACGTCCTGACTTTC | CASRDRASGANVLTF
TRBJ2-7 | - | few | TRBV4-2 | TGTGCCAGCAGCCGCATTGCTTGGCTACGACCTTACGAGCAGTACTTC | CASSRIAWLRPYEQYF
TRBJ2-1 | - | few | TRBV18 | TGTGCCAGCTCACCACTGACCAGGGTCTACAATGAGCAGTTCTTC | CASSPLTRVYNEQFF
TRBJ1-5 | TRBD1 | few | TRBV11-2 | TGTGCCAGCAGCGAGGACAGGGGGTCTGGAAGTCAGCCCCAGCATTTT | CASSEDRGSGSQPQHF
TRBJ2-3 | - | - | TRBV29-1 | TGCAGCGTTGTTGGCGGGCTCTCTAGCACAGATACGCAGTATTTT | CSVVGGLSSTDTQYF
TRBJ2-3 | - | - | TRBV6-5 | TGTGCCAGCAGTTCCCGCCCCGAGGGGGAGTCAGATACGCAATATTTT | CASSSRPEGESDTQYF
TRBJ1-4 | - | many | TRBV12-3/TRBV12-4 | TGTGCCAGCAGTTCGCAGGGAGGCCTGGGGGAAAAACTGTTTTTT | CASSSQGGLGEKLFF
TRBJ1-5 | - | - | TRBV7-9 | TGTGCCAGCAGCGTTAGTGGTCCTAGCAATCAGCCCCAGCATTTT | CASSVSGPSNQPQHF
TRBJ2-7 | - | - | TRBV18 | TGTGCCAGCTCACCCTTAGCCGCCTCGGGAAACTACGAGCAGTACTTC | CASSPLAASGNYEQYF
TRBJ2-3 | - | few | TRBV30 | TGTGCCTGGAGCGCCCCCGGTACGCAGTATTTT | CAWSAPGTQYF
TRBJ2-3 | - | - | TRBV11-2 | TGTGCCAGCAGCTTAGTGGGGGCCGGCACAGATACGCAGTATTTT | CASSLVGAGTDTQYF
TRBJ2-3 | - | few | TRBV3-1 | TGTGCCAGCAGCCCCTTCGAGTACGATACGCAGTATTTT | CASSPFEYDTQYF
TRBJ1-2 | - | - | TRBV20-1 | TGCAGTGCTAAGGATTGGGCGGGGGCGGAAGTCTATGGCTACACCTTC | CSAKDWAGAEVYGYTF
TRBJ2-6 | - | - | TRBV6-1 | TGTGCCAGCAATCCGGGACAAATCTCTGGGGCCAACGTCCTGACTTTC | CASNPGQISGANVLTF
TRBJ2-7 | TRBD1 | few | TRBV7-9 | TGTGCCAGCAGCTTGGGGGACAGGGTAAAGTGGGAGCAGTACTTC | CASSLGDRVKWEQYF
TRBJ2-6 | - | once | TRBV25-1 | TGTGCCAGCAGACGGGCCTCTGGGGCCAACGTCCTGACTTTC | CASRRASGANVLTF
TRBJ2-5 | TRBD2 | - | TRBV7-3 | TGTGCCAGCAGCTTAACTAGCGGGTATAAGAAGACCCAGTACTTC | CASSLTSGYKKTQYF
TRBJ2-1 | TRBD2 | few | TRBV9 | TGTGCCAGCAGCGCTCGCTGGTCTAGCGGGAACAATGAGCAGTTCTTC | CASSARWSSGNNEQFF
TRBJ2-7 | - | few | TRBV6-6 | TGTGCCAGCAGTCCCCTTAAGGAGCAGTACTTC | CASSPLKEQYF
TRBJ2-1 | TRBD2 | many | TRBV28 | TGTGCCAACGCGAAAACCCTAGGGAGGGCCACTGAGCAGTTCTTC | CANAKTLGRATEQFF
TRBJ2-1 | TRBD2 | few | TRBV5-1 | TGCGCCAGCAGCTTACTAGCGCATCCCTACAATGAGCAGTTCTTC | CASSLLAHPYNEQFF
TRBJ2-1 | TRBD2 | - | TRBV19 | TGTGCCAGTAGCACTAGCGGGAGTACTTTCTATGAGCAGTTCTTC | CASSTSGSTFYEQFF
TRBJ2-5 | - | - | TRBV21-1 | TGTGCCAGCAGCAAAAAGGTGGCGGGTAAAGAGACCCAGTACTTC | CASSKKVAGKETQYF
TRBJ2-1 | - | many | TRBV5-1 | TGCGCCAGCAGCTTGCAGGGATTCATCGGGAATGAGCAGTTCTTC | CASSLQGFIGNEQFF
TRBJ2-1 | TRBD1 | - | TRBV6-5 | TGTGCCAGCAGGTACACAGGGGGCTCCTACAATGAGCAGTTCTTC | CASRYTGGSYNEQFF
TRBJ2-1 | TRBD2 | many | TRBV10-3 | TGTGCCATCAGTGACCGACTAGCGGGAGCTTACAATGAGCAGTTCTTC | CAISDRLAGAYNEQFF
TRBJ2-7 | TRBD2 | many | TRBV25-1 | TGTGCCAGCAGGAATAGCGGGAAAACCTGGGAGCAGTACTTC | CASRNSGKTWEQYF
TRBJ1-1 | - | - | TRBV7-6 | TGTGCCAGCAGCTTAAAGAGGGCCGGGAGCACTGAAGCTTTCTTT | CASSLKRAGSTEAFF
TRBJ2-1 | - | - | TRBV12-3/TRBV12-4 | TGTGCCAGCACCGCTCGGAATGAGCAGTTCTTC | CASTARNEQFF
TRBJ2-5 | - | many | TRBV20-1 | TGCAGTGCTAGCTCGGGTACAGCGATTAAGACCCAGTACTTC | CSASSGTAIKTQYF
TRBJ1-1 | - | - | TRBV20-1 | TGCAGTGCCTGGAAGAGCACTGAAGCTTTCTTT | CSAWKSTEAFF
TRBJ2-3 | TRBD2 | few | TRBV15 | TGTGCCACCAGCACCCTCCCGGGACTAGGGCAGTCAGATACGCAGTATTTT | CATSTLPGLGQSDTQYF
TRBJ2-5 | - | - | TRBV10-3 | TGTGCCATCAGTGAGGTGGGGGAGACCCAGTACTTC | CAISEVGETQYF
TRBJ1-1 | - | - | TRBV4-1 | TGCGCCAGCAGCCAAGATATACCATCCACTGAAGCTTTCTTT | CASSQDIPSTEAFF
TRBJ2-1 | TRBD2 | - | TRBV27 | TGTGCCAGCAGGACCCTAGGGACTAGTAGGGGTAATGAGCAGTTCTTC | CASRTLGTSRGNEQFF
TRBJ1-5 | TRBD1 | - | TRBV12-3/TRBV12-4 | TGTGCCAGCAGGTTAGCCGGGACAGGCAATCAGCCCCAGCATTTT | CASRLAGTGNQPQHF
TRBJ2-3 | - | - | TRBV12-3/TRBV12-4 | TGTGCCAGCAGTCCGCAGGGGAACGCGCAGTATTTT | CASSPQGNAQYF
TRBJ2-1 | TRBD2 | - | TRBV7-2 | TGTGCCAGCAGCTTAAGGGCTAGCGGGAGTCGCAATGAGCAGTTCTTC | CASSLRASGSRNEQFF
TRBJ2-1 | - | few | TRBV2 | TGTGCCAGCAGGGCGGAGTTCCTTCCCTACAATGAGCAGTTCTTC | CASRAEFLPYNEQFF
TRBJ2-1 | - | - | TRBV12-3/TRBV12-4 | TGTGCCAGCAGTTTAGCGCTCGAGGGAGCGGTAGGGCAGTTCTTC | CASSLALEGAVGQFF
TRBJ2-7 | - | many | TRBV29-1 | TGCAGCGTTGAAGCCAACAGAGAGACCTCCTACGAGCAGTACTTC | CSVEANRETSYEQYF
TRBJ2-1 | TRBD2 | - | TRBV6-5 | TGTGCCAGCAGTTACTCGAGGGTCGCTAGCGGGGGGAGGGTATACGGGCAGTTCTTC | CASSYSRVASGGRVYGQFF
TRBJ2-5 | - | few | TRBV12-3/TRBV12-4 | TGTGCCAGCAGTTTACATGGGCGAGCGGCGACCCAGTACTTC | CASSLHGRAATQYF
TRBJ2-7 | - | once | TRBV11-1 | TGTGCCAGCAGCTTAGGGTGGGCAGGGAAGGTATCCTCCTACGAGCAGTACTTC | CASSLGWAGKVSSYEQYF
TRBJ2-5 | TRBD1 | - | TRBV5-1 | TGCGCCAGCAGCCGGGACAGGTACCAAGAGACCCAGTACTTC | CASSRDRYQETQYF
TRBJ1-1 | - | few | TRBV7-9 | TGTGCCAGCAGCTTAGCGAACACAGGAAACACTGAAGCTTTCTTT | CASSLANTGNTEAFF
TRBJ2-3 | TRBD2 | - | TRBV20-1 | TGCAGTGCTAGACAACGCAGCGGGGGATTCACAGATACGCAGTATTTT | CSARQRSGGFTDTQYF
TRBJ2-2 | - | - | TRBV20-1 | TGCAGTGCCCGTAGGGATACCGGGGAGCTGTTTTTT | CSARRDTGELFF
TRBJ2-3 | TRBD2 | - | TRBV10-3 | TGTGCCATCAGTGAAGCGGGAGCTGCAGATACGCAGTATTTT | CAISEAGAADTQYF
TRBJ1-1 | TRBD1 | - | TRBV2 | TGTGCCAGCAGTGACCAGGGGGCTGGTGAAGCTTTCTTT | CASSDQGAGEAFF
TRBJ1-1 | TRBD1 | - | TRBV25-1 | TGTGCCAGCATTCAAGAACAGGGGTCAACTGAAGCTTTCTTT | CASIQEQGSTEAFF
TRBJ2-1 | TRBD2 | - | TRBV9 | TGTGCCAGCAGCGTAGCGGTTAGCGGGAGAGTATATGAGCAGTTCTTC | CASSVAVSGRVYEQFF
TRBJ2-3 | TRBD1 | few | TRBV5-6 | TGTGCCAGCAGCATACAGGGGGAGTATCCTAGCACAGATACGCAGTATTTT | CASSIQGEYPSTDTQYF
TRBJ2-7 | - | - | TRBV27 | TGTGCCAGCAGTTTGCCCCCTCACTACGAGCAGTACTTC | CASSLPPHYEQYF
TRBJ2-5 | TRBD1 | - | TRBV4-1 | TGCGCCAGCAGCCAAGATCGCCGATGGACAGGGCGGTACCAAGAGACCCAGTACTTC | CASSQDRRWTGRYQETQYF